This T cell receptor (beta chain) was obtained from a study of T cell repertoires in cytomegalovirus infection (dated by TCRdb to between 2017 and 2020). As for the study more broadly: The HLA type of each donor mattered for the analysis, because public TCR beta signatures pointed to carriage of CMV infection along with the matching HLA type. What the work shows at the level of the full study, not this receptor alone: Cumulative frequency of public TCR beta family members discriminated carriers of CMV infection plus the relevant HLA type in this cohort and an independent 352-donor cohort. The ex vivo response was dominated by HLA-C-restricted CMV-specific TCR beta clonotypes, which also provided the single most frequent clonotype in two of eight donors.

Trimming leaves V shorter by 0 bases and J shorter by 0 bases, with the junction holding 12 bases beyond the gene matches. CDR3 length: 20 amino acids, cysteine to phenylalanine. Of the read, only the CDR3 DNA is kept; its 60 bases are in frame from base 1. The germline V gene encodes CDR1 SGHDT and CDR2 YYEEEE. This clonotype came up a few times. There is no known antigen for this receptor. Per-base qualities were not stored, and no clone one base away is much larger. Instrument used: Illumina HiSeq 1500. The public reads were quality trimmed at Q25 with fastp and then assembled into clones with MiXCR by TCRdb, keeping productive beta chains. Every CDR3 protein is listed once, alongside the most common genes and DNA of its rows. This sample is represented by about 600,000 distinct CDR3 sequences; roughly 26% of them were singletons. The ten most abundant clones make up 7.5% to 9% of the sample.

The receptor chain draws on TRBV5-6 and TRBJ2-1; 10 nucleotides in the junction match TRBD2. This TCR was recovered from a human donor in good health (CMV status not recorded). Some clones in this sample may be carry-over from other donors' samples. Sequencing used CD8+ T cells from PBMCs. The nucleotides read TGTGCCAGCAGCTTGGAGTGGGCTAGCGGGGGCCCAAACTCCTACAATGAGCAGTTCTTC. This encodes CASSLEWASGGPNSYNEQFF.